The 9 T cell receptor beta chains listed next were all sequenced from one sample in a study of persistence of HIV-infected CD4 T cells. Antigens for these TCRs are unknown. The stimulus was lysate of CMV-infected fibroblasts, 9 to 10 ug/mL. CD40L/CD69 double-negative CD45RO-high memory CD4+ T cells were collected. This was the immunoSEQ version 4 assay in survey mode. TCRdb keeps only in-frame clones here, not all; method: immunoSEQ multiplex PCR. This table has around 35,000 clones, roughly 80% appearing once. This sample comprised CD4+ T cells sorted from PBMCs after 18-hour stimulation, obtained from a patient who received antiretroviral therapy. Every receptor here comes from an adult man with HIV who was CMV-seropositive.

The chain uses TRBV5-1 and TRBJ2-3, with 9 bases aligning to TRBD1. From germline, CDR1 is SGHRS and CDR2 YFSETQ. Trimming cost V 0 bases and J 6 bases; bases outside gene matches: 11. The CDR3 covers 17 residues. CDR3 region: CASSLGGTGFPLDTQYF. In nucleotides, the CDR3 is TGCGCCAGCAGCTTGGGAGGGACAGGGTTTCCGTTGGATACGCAGTATTTT.

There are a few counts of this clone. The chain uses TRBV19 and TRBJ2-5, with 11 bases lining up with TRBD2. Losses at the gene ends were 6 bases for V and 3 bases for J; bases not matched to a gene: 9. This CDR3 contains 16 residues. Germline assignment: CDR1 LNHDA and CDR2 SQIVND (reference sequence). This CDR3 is CASSLNRLAGKETQYF. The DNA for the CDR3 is TGTGCCAGTAGCCTAAACCGACTAGCGGGGAAAGAGACCCAGTACTTC. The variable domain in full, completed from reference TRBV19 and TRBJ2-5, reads DGGITQSPKYLFRKEGQNVTLSCEQNLNHDAMYWYRQDPGQGLRLIYYSQIVNDFQKGDIAEGYSVSREKKESFPLTVTSAQKNPTAFYLCASSLNRLAGKETQYFGPGTRLLVL.

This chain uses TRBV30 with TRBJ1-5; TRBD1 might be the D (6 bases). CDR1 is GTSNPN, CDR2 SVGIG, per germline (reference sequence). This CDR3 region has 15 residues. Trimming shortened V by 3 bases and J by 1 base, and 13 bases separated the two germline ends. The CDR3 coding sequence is TGTGCCTGGAGACCTACAGGGTTAAGCAATCAGCCCCAGCATTTT. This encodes CAWRPTGLSNQPQHF.

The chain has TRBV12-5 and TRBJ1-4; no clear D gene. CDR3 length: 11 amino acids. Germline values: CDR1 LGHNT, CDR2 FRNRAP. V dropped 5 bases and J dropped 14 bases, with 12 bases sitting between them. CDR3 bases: TGTGCTAGTGGTCCCCCAGGCAGGCTGTTTTTT. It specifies CASGPPGRLFF.

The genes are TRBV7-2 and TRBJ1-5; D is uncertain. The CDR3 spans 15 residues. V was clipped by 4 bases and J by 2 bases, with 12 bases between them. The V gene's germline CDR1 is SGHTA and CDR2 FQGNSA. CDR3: CASSSEVGGNQPQHF. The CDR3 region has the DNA TGTGCCAGCAGCTCCGAGGTGGGAGGCAATCAGCCCCAGCATTTT.

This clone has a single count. CDR3 DNA: TGCGCCAGCAGTCCTCCGGGACGGATCTCTGGAAACACCATATATTTT. This translates into CASSPPGRISGNTIYF. J is TRBJ1-3 and V is TRBV23-1, with a possible D match to TRBD1 (5 bases). TRBV23-1 counts as an open reading frame of uncertain function. This CDR3 is 16 amino acids long. V dropped 4 bases and J dropped 0 bases, with 13 bases sitting between them.

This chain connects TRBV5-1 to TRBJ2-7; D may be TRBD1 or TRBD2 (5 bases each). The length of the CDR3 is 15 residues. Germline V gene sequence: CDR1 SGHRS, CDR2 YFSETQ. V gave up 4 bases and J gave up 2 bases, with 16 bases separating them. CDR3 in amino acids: CASSPGTALTYEQYF. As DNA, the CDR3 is TGCGCCAGCAGCCCAGGGACCGCCCTTACCTACGAGCAGTACTTC.

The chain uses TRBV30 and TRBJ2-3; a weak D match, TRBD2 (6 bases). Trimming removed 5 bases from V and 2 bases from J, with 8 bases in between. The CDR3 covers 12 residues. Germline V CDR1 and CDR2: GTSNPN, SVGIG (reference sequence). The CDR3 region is CAWGGTTDTQYF. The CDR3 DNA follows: TGTGCCTGGGGGGGGACCACAGATACGCAGTATTTT.

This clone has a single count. CDR3 in amino acids: CASSLEGQPQHF. CDR3 DNA sequence: TGCGCCAGCAGCTTGGAAGGGCAGCCCCAGCATTTT. This rearrangement joins TRBV5-1 to TRBJ1-5; no reliable D call. With 0 bases removed from V and 7 bases from J, the gap between germline ends came to 5 bases. CDR1 and CDR2 (germline): SGHRS, YFSETQ. The CDR3 consists of 12 residues.